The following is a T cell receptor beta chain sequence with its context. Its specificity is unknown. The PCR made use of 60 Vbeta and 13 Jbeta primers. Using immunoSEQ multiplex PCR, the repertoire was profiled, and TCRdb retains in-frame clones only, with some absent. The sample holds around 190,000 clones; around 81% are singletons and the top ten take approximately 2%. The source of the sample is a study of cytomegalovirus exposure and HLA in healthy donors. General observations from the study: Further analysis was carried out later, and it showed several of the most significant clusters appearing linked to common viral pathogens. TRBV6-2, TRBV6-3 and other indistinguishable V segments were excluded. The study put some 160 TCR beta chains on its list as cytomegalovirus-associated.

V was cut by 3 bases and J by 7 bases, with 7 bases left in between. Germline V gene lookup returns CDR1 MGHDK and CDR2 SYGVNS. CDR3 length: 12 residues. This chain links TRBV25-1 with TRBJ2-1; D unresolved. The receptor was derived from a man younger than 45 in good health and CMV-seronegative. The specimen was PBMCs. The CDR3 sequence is CASSDSPNEQFF. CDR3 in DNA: TGTGCCAGCAGTGACAGTCCGAATGAGCAGTTCTTC.